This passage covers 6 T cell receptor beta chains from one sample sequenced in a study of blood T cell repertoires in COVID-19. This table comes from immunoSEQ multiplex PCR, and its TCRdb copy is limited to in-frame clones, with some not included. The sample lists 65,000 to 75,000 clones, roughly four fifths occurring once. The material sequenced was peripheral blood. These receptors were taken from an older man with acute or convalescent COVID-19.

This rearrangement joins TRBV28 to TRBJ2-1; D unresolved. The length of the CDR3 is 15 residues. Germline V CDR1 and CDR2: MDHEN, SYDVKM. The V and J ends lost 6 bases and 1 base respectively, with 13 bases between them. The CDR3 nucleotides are TGTGCCAGCAGGTCCTCCGGGTTATCCTACAATGAGCAGTTCTTC. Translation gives CASRSSGLSYNEQFF.

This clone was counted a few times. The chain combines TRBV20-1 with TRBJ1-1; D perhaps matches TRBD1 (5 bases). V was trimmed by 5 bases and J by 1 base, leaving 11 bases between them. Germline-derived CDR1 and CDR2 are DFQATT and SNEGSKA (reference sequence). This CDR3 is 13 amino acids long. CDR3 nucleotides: TGCAGTGCTGGTGACAGTCCGAACACTGAAGCTTTCTTT. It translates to CSAGDSPNTEAFF.

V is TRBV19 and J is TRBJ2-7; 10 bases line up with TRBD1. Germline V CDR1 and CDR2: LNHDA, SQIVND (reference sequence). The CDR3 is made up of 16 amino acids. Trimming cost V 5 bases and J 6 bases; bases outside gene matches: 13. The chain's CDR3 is CASSPRQGATASEQYF. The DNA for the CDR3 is TGTGCCAGTAGTCCTCGACAGGGGGCAACAGCCAGCGAGCAGTACTTC.

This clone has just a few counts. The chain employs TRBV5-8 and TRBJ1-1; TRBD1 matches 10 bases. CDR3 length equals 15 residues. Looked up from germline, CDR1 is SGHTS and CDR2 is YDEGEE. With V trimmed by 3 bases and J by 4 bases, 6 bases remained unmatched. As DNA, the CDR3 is TGTGCCAGCAGCTGGAGGGGACAGGGGACCACTGAAGCTTTCTTT. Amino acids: CASSWRGQGTTEAFF.

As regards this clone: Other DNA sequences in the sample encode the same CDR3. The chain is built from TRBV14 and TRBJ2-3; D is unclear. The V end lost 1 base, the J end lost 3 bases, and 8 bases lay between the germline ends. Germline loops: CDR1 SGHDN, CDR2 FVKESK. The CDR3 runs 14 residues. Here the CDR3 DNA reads TGTGCCAGCAGCCAAGTCAGACATACAGATACGCAGTATTTT. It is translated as CASSQVRHTDTQYF.

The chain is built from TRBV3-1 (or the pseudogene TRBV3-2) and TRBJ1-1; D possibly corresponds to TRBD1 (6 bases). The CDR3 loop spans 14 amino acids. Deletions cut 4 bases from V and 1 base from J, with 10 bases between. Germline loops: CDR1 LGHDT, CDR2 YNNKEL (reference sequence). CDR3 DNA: TGTGCCAGCAGCCCGGGACATCCGAACACTGAAGCTTTCTTT. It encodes CASSPGHPNTEAFF.